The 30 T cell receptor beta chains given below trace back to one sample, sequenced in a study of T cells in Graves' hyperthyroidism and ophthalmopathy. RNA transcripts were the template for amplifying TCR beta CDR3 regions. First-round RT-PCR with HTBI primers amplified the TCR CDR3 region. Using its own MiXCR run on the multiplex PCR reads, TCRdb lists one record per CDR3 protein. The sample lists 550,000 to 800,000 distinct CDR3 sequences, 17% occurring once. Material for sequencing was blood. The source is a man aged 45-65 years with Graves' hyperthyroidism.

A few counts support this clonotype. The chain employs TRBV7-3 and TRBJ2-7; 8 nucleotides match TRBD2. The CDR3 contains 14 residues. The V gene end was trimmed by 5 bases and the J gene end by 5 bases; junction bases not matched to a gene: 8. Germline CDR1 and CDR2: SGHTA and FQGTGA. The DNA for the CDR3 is TGTGCCAGCAGCCCAGGACTAGCCACACACGAGCAGTACTTC. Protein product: CASSPGLATHEQYF.

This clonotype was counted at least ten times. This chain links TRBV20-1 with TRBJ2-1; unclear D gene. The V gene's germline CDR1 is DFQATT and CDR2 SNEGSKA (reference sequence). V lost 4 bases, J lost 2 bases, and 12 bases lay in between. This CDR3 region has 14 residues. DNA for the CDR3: TGCAGTGCTAAGGACGACCGTACCTACAATGAGCAGTTCTTC. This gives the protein CSAKDDRTYNEQFF.

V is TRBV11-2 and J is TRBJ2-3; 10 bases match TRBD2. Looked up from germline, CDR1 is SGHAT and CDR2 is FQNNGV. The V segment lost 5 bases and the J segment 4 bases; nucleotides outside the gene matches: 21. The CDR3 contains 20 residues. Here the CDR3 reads CASSHPYGNPTSGSPDTQYF. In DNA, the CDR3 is TGTGCCAGCAGCCACCCCTATGGTAACCCGACTAGCGGGTCGCCAGATACGCAGTATTTT.

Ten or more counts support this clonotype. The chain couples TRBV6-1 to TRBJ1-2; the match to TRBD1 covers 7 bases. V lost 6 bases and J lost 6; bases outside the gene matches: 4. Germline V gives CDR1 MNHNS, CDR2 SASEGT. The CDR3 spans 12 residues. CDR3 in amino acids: CASRSGTDGYTF. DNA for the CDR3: TGTGCCAGCAGGTCCGGGACAGATGGCTACACCTTC.

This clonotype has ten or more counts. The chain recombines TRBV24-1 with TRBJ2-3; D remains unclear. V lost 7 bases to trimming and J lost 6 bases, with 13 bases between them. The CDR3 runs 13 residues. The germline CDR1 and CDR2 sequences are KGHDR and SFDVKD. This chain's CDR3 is CATSADLPDTQYF. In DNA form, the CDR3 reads TGTGCCACCAGCGCAGATTTGCCGGATACGCAGTATTTT.

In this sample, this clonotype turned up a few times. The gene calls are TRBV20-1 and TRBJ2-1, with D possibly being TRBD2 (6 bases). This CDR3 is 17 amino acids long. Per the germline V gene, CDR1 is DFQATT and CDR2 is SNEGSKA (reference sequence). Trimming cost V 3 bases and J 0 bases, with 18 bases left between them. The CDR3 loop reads CSASDGGGRFSYNEQFF. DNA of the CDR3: TGCAGTGCTAGTGACGGGGGAGGCAGATTCTCCTACAATGAGCAGTTCTTC.

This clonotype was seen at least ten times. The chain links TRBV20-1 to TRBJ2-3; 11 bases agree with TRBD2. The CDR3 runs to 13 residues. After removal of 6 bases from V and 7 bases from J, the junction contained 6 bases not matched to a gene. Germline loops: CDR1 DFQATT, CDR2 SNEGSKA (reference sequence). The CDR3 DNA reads TGCAGTGCAACTAGCGGGAGTCGGAATACGCAGTATTTT. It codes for CSATSGSRNTQYF.

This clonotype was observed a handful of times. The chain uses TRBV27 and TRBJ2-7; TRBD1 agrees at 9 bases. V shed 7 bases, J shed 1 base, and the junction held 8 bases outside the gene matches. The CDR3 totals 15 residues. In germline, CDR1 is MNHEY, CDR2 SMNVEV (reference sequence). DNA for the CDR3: TGTGCCAGCACCTCCTCGGACAGGGGTTCCTACGAGCAGTACTTC. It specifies CASTSSDRGSYEQYF.

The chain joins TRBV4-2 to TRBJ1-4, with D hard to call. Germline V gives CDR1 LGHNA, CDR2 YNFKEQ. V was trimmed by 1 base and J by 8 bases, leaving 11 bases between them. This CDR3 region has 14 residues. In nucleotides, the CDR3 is TGTGCCAGCAGCCAAGGAGGGTCCGGCGAAAAACTGTTTTTT. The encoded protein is CASSQGGSGEKLFF.

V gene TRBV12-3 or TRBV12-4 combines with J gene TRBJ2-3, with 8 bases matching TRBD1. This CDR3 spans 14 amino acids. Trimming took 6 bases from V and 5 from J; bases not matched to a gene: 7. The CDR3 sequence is CASSQGAGGDTQYF. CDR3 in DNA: TGTGCCAGCAGCCAGGGGGCTGGTGGAGATACGCAGTATTTT.

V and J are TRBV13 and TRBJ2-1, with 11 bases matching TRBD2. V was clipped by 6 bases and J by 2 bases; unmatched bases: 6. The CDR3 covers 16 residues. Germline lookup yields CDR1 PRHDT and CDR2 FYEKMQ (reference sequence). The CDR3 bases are TGTGCCAGCAGATACACTAGCGGGAGCCCCTACAATGAGCAGTTCTTC. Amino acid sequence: CASRYTSGSPYNEQFF.

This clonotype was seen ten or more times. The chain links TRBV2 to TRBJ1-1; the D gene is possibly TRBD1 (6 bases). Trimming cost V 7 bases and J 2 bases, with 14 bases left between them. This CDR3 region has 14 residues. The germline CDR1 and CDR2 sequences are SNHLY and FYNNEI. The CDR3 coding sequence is TGTGCCAGCATACCCGACAGGTTTAACACTGAAGCTTTCTTT. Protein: CASIPDRFNTEAFF.

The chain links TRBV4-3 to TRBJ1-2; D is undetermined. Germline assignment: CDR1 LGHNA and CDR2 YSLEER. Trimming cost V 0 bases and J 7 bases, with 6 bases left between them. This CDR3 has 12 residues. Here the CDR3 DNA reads TGCGCCAGCAGCCAAGACGGGAGTGGCTACACCTTC. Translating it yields CASSQDGSGYTF.

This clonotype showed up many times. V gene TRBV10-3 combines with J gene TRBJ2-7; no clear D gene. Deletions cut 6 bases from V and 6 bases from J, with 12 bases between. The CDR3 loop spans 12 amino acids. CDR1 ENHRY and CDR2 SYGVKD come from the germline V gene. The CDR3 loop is CAISPRSVEQYF. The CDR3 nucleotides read TGTGCCATCAGCCCGAGATCAGTCGAGCAGTACTTC.

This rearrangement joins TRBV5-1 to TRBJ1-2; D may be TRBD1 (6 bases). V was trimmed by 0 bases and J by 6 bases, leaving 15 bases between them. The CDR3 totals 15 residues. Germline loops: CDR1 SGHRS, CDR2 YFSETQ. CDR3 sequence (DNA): TGCGCCAGCAGCTTGGCCGGGGGACAAATGGATGGCTACACCTTC. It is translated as CASSLAGGQMDGYTF.

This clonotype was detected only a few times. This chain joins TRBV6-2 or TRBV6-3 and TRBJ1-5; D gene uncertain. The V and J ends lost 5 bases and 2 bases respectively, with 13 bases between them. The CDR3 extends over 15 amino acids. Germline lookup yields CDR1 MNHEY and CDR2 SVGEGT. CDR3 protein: CASSARGEGNQPQHF. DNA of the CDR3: TGTGCCAGCAGTGCGCGTGGAGAGGGCAATCAGCCCCAGCATTTT.

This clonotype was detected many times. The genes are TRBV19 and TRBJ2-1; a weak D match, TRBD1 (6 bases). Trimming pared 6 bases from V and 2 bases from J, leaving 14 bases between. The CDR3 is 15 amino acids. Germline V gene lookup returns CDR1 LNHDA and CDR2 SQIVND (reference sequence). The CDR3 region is CASSDSGTPYNEQFF. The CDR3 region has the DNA TGTGCCAGTAGCGATTCCGGGACACCCTACAATGAGCAGTTCTTC.

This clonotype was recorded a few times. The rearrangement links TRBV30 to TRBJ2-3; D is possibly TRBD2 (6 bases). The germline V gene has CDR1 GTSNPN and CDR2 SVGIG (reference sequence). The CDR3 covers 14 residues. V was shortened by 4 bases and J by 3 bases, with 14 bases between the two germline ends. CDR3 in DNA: TGTGCCTGGACGCCAGGAGGGGCGACAGATACGCAGTATTTT. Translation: CAWTPGGATDTQYF.

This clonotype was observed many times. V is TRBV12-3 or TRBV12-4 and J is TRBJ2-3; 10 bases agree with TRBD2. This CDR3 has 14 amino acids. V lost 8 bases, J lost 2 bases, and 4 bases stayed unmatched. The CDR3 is CASGLAENTDTQYF. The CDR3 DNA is TGTGCCAGCGGACTAGCGGAAAACACAGATACGCAGTATTTT.

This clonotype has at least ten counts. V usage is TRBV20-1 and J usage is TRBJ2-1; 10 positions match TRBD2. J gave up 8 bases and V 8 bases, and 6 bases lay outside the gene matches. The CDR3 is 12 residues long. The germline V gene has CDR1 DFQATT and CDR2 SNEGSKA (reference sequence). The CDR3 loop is CSSSGRIYEQFF. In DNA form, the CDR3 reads TGCAGTAGTAGCGGGAGGATTTATGAGCAGTTCTTC.

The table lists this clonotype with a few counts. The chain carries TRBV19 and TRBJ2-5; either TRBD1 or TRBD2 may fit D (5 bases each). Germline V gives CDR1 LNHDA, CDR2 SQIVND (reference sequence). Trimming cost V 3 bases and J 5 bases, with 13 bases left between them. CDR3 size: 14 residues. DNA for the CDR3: TGTGCCAGTAGTATCGGGGCAGGGTTGGAGACCCAGTACTTC. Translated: CASSIGAGLETQYF.

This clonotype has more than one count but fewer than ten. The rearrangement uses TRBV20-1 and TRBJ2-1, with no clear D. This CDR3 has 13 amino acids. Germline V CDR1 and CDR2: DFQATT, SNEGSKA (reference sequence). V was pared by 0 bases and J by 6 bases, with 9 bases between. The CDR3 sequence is CSARDSGFNEQFF. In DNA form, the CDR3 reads TGCAGTGCTAGAGATTCCGGGTTCAATGAGCAGTTCTTC.

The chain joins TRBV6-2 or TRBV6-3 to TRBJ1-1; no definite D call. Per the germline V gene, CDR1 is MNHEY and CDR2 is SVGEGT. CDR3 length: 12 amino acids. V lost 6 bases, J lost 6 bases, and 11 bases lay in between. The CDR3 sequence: CASRTQRAEAFF. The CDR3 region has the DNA TGTGCCAGCAGGACCCAAAGGGCTGAAGCTTTCTTT.

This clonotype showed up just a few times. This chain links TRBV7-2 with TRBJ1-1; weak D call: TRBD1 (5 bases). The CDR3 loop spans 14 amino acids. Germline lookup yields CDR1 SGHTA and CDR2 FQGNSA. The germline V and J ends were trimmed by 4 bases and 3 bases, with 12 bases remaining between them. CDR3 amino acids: CASSSGRTHTEAFF. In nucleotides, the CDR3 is TGTGCCAGCAGCTCGGGACGGACTCACACTGAAGCTTTCTTT.

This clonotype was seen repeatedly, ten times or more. CDR3 DNA sequence: TGTGCCAGCAGTTCCACCGGGACAGGGGGCTCGACGGGCACTGAAGCTTTCTTT. As protein: CASSSTGTGGSTGTEAFF. V and J are TRBV28 and TRBJ1-1, with 12 bases that match TRBD1. Germline V gives CDR1 MDHEN, CDR2 SYDVKM. The trim removed 4 bases at V and 4 bases at J, leaving 13 bases unmatched. The CDR3 is 18 residues long. Full variable domain (outside the CDR3, taken from reference TRBV28 and TRBJ1-1): DVKVTQSSRYLVKRTGEKVFLECVQDMDHENMFWYRQDPGLGLRLIYFSYDVKMKEKGDIPEGYSVSREKKERFSLILESASTNQTSMYLCASSSTGTGGSTGTEAFFGQGTRLTVV.

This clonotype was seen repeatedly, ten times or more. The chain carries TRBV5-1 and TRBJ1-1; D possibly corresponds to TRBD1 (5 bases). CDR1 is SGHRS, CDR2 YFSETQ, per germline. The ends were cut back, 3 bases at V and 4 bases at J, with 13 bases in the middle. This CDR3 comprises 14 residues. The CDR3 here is CASSSGGWGTEAFF. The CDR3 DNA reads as TGCGCCAGCAGCTCGGGGGGTTGGGGCACTGAAGCTTTCTTT.

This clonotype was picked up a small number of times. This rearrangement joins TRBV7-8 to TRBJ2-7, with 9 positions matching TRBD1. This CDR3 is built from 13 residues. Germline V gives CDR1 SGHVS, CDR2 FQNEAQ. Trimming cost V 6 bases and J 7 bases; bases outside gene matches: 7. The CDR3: CASRATGGGEQYF. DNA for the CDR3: TGTGCCAGCAGAGCAACAGGGGGCGGTGAGCAGTACTTC.

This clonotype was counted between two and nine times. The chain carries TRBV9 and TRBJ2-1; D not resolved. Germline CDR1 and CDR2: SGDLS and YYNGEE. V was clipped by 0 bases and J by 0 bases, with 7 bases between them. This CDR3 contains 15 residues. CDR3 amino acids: CASSVDGNSYNEQFF. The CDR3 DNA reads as TGTGCCAGCAGCGTAGACGGAAACTCCTACAATGAGCAGTTCTTC.

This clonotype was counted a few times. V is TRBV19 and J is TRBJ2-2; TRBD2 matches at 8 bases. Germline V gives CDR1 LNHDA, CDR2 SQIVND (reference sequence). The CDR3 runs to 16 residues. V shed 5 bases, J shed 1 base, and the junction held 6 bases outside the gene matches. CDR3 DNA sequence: TGTGCCAGTAGTTCTCCGGGACTAGGGAACACCGGGGAGCTGTTTTTT. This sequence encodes CASSSPGLGNTGELFF.

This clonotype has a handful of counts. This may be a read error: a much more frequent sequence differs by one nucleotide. In DNA form, the CDR3 reads TGTGCCAGCAGCTCCGAAGAGCGGGGGAGCTCCCACGAGCAGTACTTC. Translation gives CASSSEERGSSHEQYF. This chain joins TRBV28 and TRBJ2-7, with 8 bases fitting TRBD2. This CDR3 comprises 16 residues. Per the germline V gene, CDR1 is MDHEN and CDR2 is SYDVKM.